This T cell receptor (beta chain) was captured in a study of blood T cell repertoires in COVID-19. Looking at the study overall: Researchers got acute and convalescent COVID-19 samples from the United States, Italy and Spain. T cells, B-cell-depleted T cells, or PBMCs supplied cDNA or gDNA.

The study recruited people aged roughly 18 to 100 years across around 23 US areas. Original data processing: How many nucleated cells were present was estimated from reference gene primer amplification. Profiling relied on immunoSEQ multiplex PCR, and the TCRdb table lists in-frame clones only, not all of them. V, J and clone size were drawn from that table, and D and trimming were deduced from the DNA. Here the sample spans about 250,000 clones, around 89% being singletons. There are 11 residues in the CDR3. Trimming took 6 bases from V and 6 from J; bases not matched to a gene: 2. The germline V gene encodes CDR1 SNHLY and CDR2 FYNNEI.

The chain carries TRBV2 and TRBJ2-7; 7 bases align to TRBD2. The receptor comes from a woman in her late teens or twenties who had recovered from COVID-19. What was sequenced was PBMCs or T cells enriched from blood (not recorded which). In DNA, the CDR3 is TGTGCCAGCAGCCGGGGGGTCGAGCAGTACTTC. Its translation is CASSRGVEQYF.